Following are 2 T cell receptor beta chains from one sample sequenced in a study of cytomegalovirus exposure and HLA in healthy donors. The PCR ran on 60 Vbeta and 13 Jbeta primers. Sequencing used immunoSEQ multiplex PCR; TCRdb keeps in-frame clones, though not all of them. The sample lists roughly 100,000 clones, around 79% occurring once. Sequences were obtained from PBMCs. The source of these receptors is a man in his fifties or sixties in good health and CMV-seronegative.

The chain carries TRBV7-3 and TRBJ2-5; perhaps TRBD2 as D (5 bases). The V gene's germline CDR1 is SGHTA and CDR2 FQGTGA. The CDR3 sequence is 13 residues long. Trimming took off 1 base at V and 4 bases at J, with 7 bases between the two ends. The CDR3 nucleotides are TGTGCCAGCAGCTTAAGCCGGGGAGAGACCCAGTACTTC. Translating it yields CASSLSRGETQYF.

This chain links TRBV6-1 with TRBJ1-1; maybe TRBD1 (5 bases). This CDR3 comprises 14 residues. Trimming pared 6 bases from V and 1 base from J, leaving 12 bases between. Germline CDR1 is MNHNS and CDR2 is SASEGT. CDR3 in amino acids: CASRSGGRNTEAFF. The CDR3 DNA reads TGTGCCAGCAGGTCGGGGGGGAGGAACACTGAAGCTTTCTTT.